The rows below give T cell receptor beta chains drawn from one sample of a study of CD8+CD57+ T cells in acquired aplastic anemia. TCRdb itself ran the reads through MiXCR, one entry per CDR3 protein. The sample records over 150,000 distinct CDR3 sequences, more than 45% being singletons. The specimen sequenced was sorted CD4+, CD8+, or CD8+CD57+ T cells (not recorded which) from PBMCs. Receptor source: a human donor with aplastic anemia. CDR3s include the opening cysteine and the closing phenylalanine or tryptophan. The order of the fields is V gene, D gene, J gene, clone size, CDR3 protein, CDR3 DNA. The D gene is left open where the match is weak. Expanded clones are given a class, and other clones once, few, many or no size at all.

TRBV20-1	TRBD1	TRBJ2-5	-	CSARDTRQGKETQYF	TGCAGTGCTAGAGATACGAGACAGGGTAAAGAGACCCAGTACTTC
TRBV7-3	-	TRBJ1-3	once	CAGVSGTGNTIYF	TGTGCCGGCGTTTCCGGGACTGGAAACACCATATATTTT
TRBV13	-	TRBJ1-6	-	CASSLGSNSPLHF	TGTGCCAGCAGCCTAGGGTCTAATTCACCCCTCCACTTT
TRBV11-3	TRBD1	TRBJ2-2	many	CASSLGTGITGELFF	TGTGCCAGCAGCTTAGGGACAGGGATCACCGGGGAGCTGTTTTTT
TRBV6-5	-	TRBJ1-2	many	CASSRPGLYGYTF	TGTGCCAGCAGTAGACCGGGACTCTATGGCTACACCTTC
TRBV7-3	TRBD2	TRBJ2-3	many	CASSLTGVREGDTQYF	TGTGCCAGCAGCTTAACTGGAGTCAGGGAGGGCGATACGCAGTATTTT
TRBV5-1	TRBD1	TRBJ1-5	-	CASSPPSGTGGIQPQHF	TGCGCCAGCAGCCCCCCCTCCGGGACAGGGGGTATTCAGCCCCAGCATTTT
TRBV2	-	TRBJ2-1	-	CASSYGAGKVEQFF	TGTGCCAGCAGTTACGGGGCGGGGAAGGTTGAGCAGTTCTTC
TRBV28	-	TRBJ2-3	many	CANGGGSTDTQYF	TGTGCCAATGGCGGCGGTAGCACAGATACGCAGTATTTT
TRBV20-1	-	TRBJ2-1	-	CSAYNEQFF	TGCAGCGCCTACAATGAGCAGTTCTTC
TRBV13	TRBD1	TRBJ1-2	few	CASSSTGGGCTF	TGTGCCAGCAGCTCGACAGGGGGAGGCTGCACCTTC
TRBV15	-	TRBJ2-5	-	CATSRGGTVKETQYF	TGTGCCACCAGCAGAGGGGGGACGGTAAAAGAGACCCAGTACTTC
TRBV10-3	-	TRBJ1-5	-	CAISESDNQPQHF	TGTGCCATCAGTGAGTCAGACAATCAGCCCCAGCATTTT
TRBV25-1	TRBD1	TRBJ2-1	-	CASSARRTGGSNEQFF	TGTGCCAGCAGTGCTAGGAGGACAGGGGGCAGCAATGAGCAGTTCTTC
TRBV5-5	TRBD1	TRBJ1-1	-	CASSNSGGGTEAFF	TGTGCCAGCAGCAATTCAGGGGGTGGCACTGAAGCTTTCTTT
TRBV4-2	-	TRBJ2-5	many	CASSQGWTEETQYF	TGTGCCAGCAGCCAGGGATGGACAGAAGAGACCCAGTACTTC
TRBV7-3	TRBD1	TRBJ1-5	-	CASSRGQEVGDQPQHF	TGTGCCAGCAGCAGGGGACAGGAGGTCGGAGATCAGCCCCAGCATTTT
TRBV12-3/TRBV12-4	-	TRBJ2-2	many	CASSLALSLGELFF	TGTGCCAGCAGTTTAGCGCTGTCCCTCGGGGAGCTGTTTTTT
TRBV20-1	-	TRBJ2-7	many	CSALLRDLNSYEQYF	TGCAGTGCTTTACTCCGGGACTTAAACTCCTACGAGCAGTACTTC
TRBV20-1	-	TRBJ1-1	-	CSAPPRSTEAFF	TGCAGTGCTCCACCCAGGTCTACTGAAGCTTTCTTT
TRBV10-3	-	TRBJ1-1	once	CAITSEPEATEAFF	TGTGCCATCACCTCTGAGCCAGAGGCCACTGAAGCTTTCTTT
TRBV24-1	-	TRBJ2-1	many	CATSNPGRDEQFF	TGTGCCACCAGTAACCCGGGACGGGATGAGCAGTTCTTC
TRBV12-3/TRBV12-4	TRBD1	TRBJ2-7	many	CASNRQGGYEQYF	TGTGCCAGCAACAGACAGGGGGGCTACGAGCAGTACTTC
TRBV18	-	TRBJ1-6	-	CASSPYIGAASSYNSPLHF	TGTGCCAGCTCACCATATATAGGCGCGGCAAGCTCCTATAATTCACCCCTCCACTTT
TRBV6-1	TRBD2	TRBJ2-7	-	CASTSAREGNELYF	TGCGCCAGCACCTCTGCCAGGGAGGGAAACGAGCTGTACTTC
TRBV2	-	TRBJ2-7	medium-sized	CASSEDSYYEQYF	TGTGCCAGCAGTGAGGACTCCTACTACGAGCAGTACTTC
TRBV29-1	-	TRBJ1-1	many	CSVKLGMNTEAFF	TGCAGCGTTAAACTGGGGATGAACACTGAAGCTTTCTTT
TRBV2	TRBD1	TRBJ2-4	-	CASSGQGAAYF	TGTGCCAGCAGCGGACAGGGTGCAGCGTACTTC
TRBV24-1	TRBD1	TRBJ2-5	-	CATSDPRRTGEETQYF	TGTGCCACCAGTGACCCGAGGAGGACAGGGGAAGAGACCCAGTACTTC
TRBV27	-	TRBJ2-3	-	CASSDTRTDNTQYF	TGTGCCAGCAGTGATACCAGGACTGATAATACACAGTATTTT
TRBV28	-	TRBJ1-2	-	CASSPDSAYGHTF	TGTGCCAGCAGTCCCGATTCTGCATATGGCCACACCTTC
TRBV2	-	TRBJ2-7	few	CASSKGGGGDEQYF	TGTGCCAGCAGTAAGGGAGGGGGTGGGGACGAGCAGTACTTC
TRBV15	-	TRBJ1-2	-	CATSRDLSPGPGGYTF	TGTGCCACCAGCAGAGATCTGTCTCCGGGACCAGGGGGCTACACCTTC
TRBV5-1	-	TRBJ2-7	-	CASRAPQESYEQYF	TGCGCCAGCAGAGCCCCGCAAGAGTCCTACGAGCAGTACTTC
TRBV2	-	TRBJ2-1	many	CASKEEIASSYNEQFF	TGTGCCAGCAAGGAAGAGATAGCGAGCTCCTACAATGAGCAGTTCTTC